This paragraph covers one TCR beta chain sequence. Its specific antigen is unknown. No much larger clonotype is one base removed from it; base qualities were not supplied. The trial excluded patients who had a history of autoimmune disease or who were on systemic immunosuppression. In every dose cohort, peripheral blood was drawn for TCR sequencing at baseline, cycle 4 day 1, and cycle 7 day 1. Samples were obtained from an open-label, multicenter, first-in-human phase I dose-escalation trial of ivuxolimab. Adults with locally advanced or metastatic melanoma, renal cell carcinoma, hepatocellular carcinoma or head and neck squamous cell carcinoma were enrolled in the trial. CD4+ and CD8+ T cells were sorted separately from peripheral blood before TCR sequencing. The data were taken from a study of OX40 agonist ivuxolimab in advanced cancers. At the level of the whole study: Ivuxolimab, which targeted the costimulatory receptor OX40 (CD134), was an agonistic, fully human IgG2 monoclonal antibody. Intravenous ivuxolimab was administered to patients every 2 weeks at six dose levels: 0.01, 0.1, 0.3, 1.5, 3 and 10 mg/kg. Of the approximately 53 patients in dose escalation, around 20 had hepatocellular carcinoma, around 15 had melanoma, 9 had renal cell carcinoma and 9 had head and neck cancer. The dose-escalation cohort was 82.7% male with a mean age of roughly 60 years, ranging from roughly 20 to 80. Patients were allowed to have had prior anti-PD-1, anti-PD-L1 or anti-CTLA-4 therapy, and approximately 40% of the dose-escalation patients had previously received checkpoint inhibitors. Partial responses occurred in three dose-escalation patients, of whom one had hepatocellular carcinoma and two had cutaneous melanoma. Peripheral TCRbeta sequencing aimed to test whether ivuxolimab altered TCR sequence diversity and caused clonal T-cell expansion. The paper describes the monotherapy dose-escalation part (N of about 47 patients) of the phase I trial of ivuxolimab.

To sequence the TCRbeta CDR3 region, genomic DNA was isolated from the sorted cells. The immunoSEQ Assay was used for sequencing of TCRbeta CDR3 regions. TCRdb took over this immuneACCESS table, retaining in-frame rearrangements with V and J assigned. Such tables are incomplete; in checked studies, under half of the missing clones stem from an unresolved V gene, and the remainder is unexplained. This sample has some 80,000 clones in its table, and roughly four fifths of those were observed once. Around 0.45% of the sample rests with the top ten. General findings and caveats noted by the study authors: After ivuxolimab, expanded clones were on average more numerous among CD8+ T cells than among CD4+ T cells. Which antigens the clonally expanded peripheral T cells were specific for was not determined. At doses of 0.1 to 3.0 mg/kg, clonal expansion of both CD4+ and CD8+ blood T cells was observed from baseline to week 6. In the 0.1-3.0 mg/kg groups, partial responders had among the lowest normalized peripheral clonal expansion, particularly in CD8+ T cells. Low levels of normalized T-cell clonal expansion were also shown by some nonresponding patients.

The V end loses 1 base and the J end loses 4 bases, and a stretch of 5 bases separates them. CDR3 length: 13 amino acids, cysteine to phenylalanine. The DNA shown is the 39-base CDR3, in frame from base 1. Looking up the germline V gene yields CDR1 MNHEY and CDR2 SVGAGI. This specimen was CD4+ or CD8+ T cells sorted from blood, taken in a trial of the OX40 agonist ivuxolimab. This chain joins TRBV6-5 to TRBJ2-1, with the D gene call left open. This TCR was sampled from an adult with an advanced solid tumor such as melanoma, head and neck, liver or kidney cancer. The sequenced DNA: TGTGCCAGCAGTTACTATCAGTACAATGAGCAGTTCTTC. Translated, it gives CASSYYQYNEQFF.